The rows below give T cell receptor beta chains drawn from one sample of a study of blood T cell repertoires in COVID-19. Some clones are missing from TCRdb's copy, which holds only in-frame ones; the method was immunoSEQ multiplex PCR. The table records under 300,000 clones, roughly 90% of them present only once. Source material: peripheral blood. The receptors stem from a woman between 55 and 75 years old with COVID-19, enrolled during active disease. Each CDR3 is given with its conserved first and last residue. The D gene is left open where the match is weak.

CASSLTAGVYNEQFF	TRBD2	TRBV7-9	TRBJ2-1	15
CASASTGFVPTEAFF	NA	TRBV12-5	TRBJ1-1	15
CASSLLGGSEKLFF	NA	TRBV11-2	TRBJ1-4	14
CASSPGRMNTEAFF	NA	TRBV18	TRBJ1-1	14
CASSPGIMGYTF	NA	TRBV3-1/TRBV3-2	TRBJ1-2	12
CASSAGVTGELFF	NA	TRBV18	TRBJ2-2	13
CASRDGGSSPLHF	NA	TRBV19	TRBJ1-6	13
CASSPTRVQTGNTIYF	NA	TRBV7-2	TRBJ1-3	16
CASSLKQSGQGAGELFF	NA	TRBV7-3	TRBJ2-2	17
CASSEATGGRLGYTF	TRBD1	TRBV6-1	TRBJ1-2	15
CASSLEQGDEQYF	NA	TRBV5-1	TRBJ2-7	13
CASSLGGQTNQPQHF	NA	TRBV5-1	TRBJ1-5	15
CASSPTRGRGGRYYEQYF	TRBD2	TRBV5-5	TRBJ2-7	18
CASSPTLYNYGYTF	NA	TRBV14	TRBJ1-2	14
CASSQRVDRTNTGELFF	NA	TRBV4-1	TRBJ2-2	17
CASSLAAGRAGGYTF	NA	TRBV7-9	TRBJ1-2	15
CASSATGLNTIYF	TRBD1	TRBV5-4	TRBJ1-3	13
CASSPAVSIKRPQHF	NA	TRBV6-2/TRBV6-3	TRBJ1-5	15
CASSFDSSGANVLTF	NA	TRBV27	TRBJ2-6	15
CASSLAVTSGYNEQFF	TRBD2	TRBV7-9	TRBJ2-1	16
CASSINRRGKSPLHF	NA	TRBV19	TRBJ1-6	15
CASSPGTNTEAFF	NA	TRBV5-1	TRBJ1-1	13
CASSETRWPADRATNEKLFF	NA	TRBV2	TRBJ1-4	20
CASSRRGYTDTQYF	NA	TRBV27	TRBJ2-3	14
CASSQVMGQGKNIQYF	TRBD1	TRBV3-1/TRBV3-2	TRBJ2-4	16
CASSRWVAGQKYGYTF	NA	TRBV3-1/TRBV3-2	TRBJ1-2	16
CASAGDRGPQETQYF	TRBD1	TRBV5-4	TRBJ2-5	15
CASSSLGGQAIEAFF	TRBD1	TRBV11-1	TRBJ1-1	15
CASSQGLNYGYTF	NA	TRBV2	TRBJ1-2	13
CASSRLAGSNTGELFF	TRBD2	TRBV7-7	TRBJ2-2	16
CASSQGVDRWPTNYGYTF	NA	TRBV3-1/TRBV3-2	TRBJ1-2	18
CASSARPTGSGEQYF	NA	TRBV19	TRBJ2-7	15
CASSPGTGDPGANVLTF	TRBD1	TRBV27	TRBJ2-6	17
CASSQGVERNQPQHF	NA	TRBV4-2	TRBJ1-5	15
CASSQDYAGGLPDTQYF	TRBD2	TRBV4-3	TRBJ2-3	17
CASSPTGLAGGAVYTQYF	TRBD2	TRBV6-2/TRBV6-3	TRBJ2-3	18